This T cell receptor beta chain was found in a study of blood T cell repertoires in COVID-19. This clone has just a few counts. This sample includes further DNA sequences coding for the same CDR3. Original methodology: The assay estimated nucleated cells by amplifying reference gene primers. Libraries were prepared by immunoSEQ multiplex PCR; TCRdb keeps only in-frame clonotypes and omits some of them. That table furnishes V, J and clone size, whereas the DNA furnished D and trimming. The profile shows roughly 200,000 clones, less than 85% of them singletons. The study assigned cohorts using participant-reported clinical history. The sequence came from a woman aged 55-69 years with acute COVID-19. The sequenced sample was PBMCs or T cells enriched from blood (not recorded which).

CDR3 in amino acids: CASSFPGAEAFF. The CDR3 DNA sequence: TGTGCCAGCAGTTTTCCAGGGGCCGAAGCTTTCTTT. The chain is built from TRBV12-3 or TRBV12-4 and TRBJ1-1, with a tentative D call TRBD1 (6 bases). The CDR3 is 12 residues long. Deletions cut 3 bases from V and 8 bases from J, with 10 bases between.